The sequence of this T cell receptor beta chain was determined in a study of blood T cell repertoires in COVID-19. The V gene lost 3 bases and the J gene lost 4 bases, with 10 bases spanning the gap. Looked up from germline, CDR1 is MNHEY and CDR2 is SMNVEV (reference sequence). This CDR3 has 14 amino acids. Here immunoSEQ multiplex PCR was the method, and the copy in TCRdb shows in-frame clones only, minus some. The data contain around 380,000 clones, approximately 87% of them singletons. The clonotype originates from a man younger than 45 who had recovered from COVID-19. The chain combines TRBV27 with TRBJ1-5; no clear D. Sequencing was done on a sample of PBMCs or T cells enriched from blood (not recorded which). The CDR3 region is CASSLWRENQPQHF. In DNA, the CDR3 is TGTGCCAGCAGTTTGTGGAGGGAGAATCAGCCCCAGCATTTT.